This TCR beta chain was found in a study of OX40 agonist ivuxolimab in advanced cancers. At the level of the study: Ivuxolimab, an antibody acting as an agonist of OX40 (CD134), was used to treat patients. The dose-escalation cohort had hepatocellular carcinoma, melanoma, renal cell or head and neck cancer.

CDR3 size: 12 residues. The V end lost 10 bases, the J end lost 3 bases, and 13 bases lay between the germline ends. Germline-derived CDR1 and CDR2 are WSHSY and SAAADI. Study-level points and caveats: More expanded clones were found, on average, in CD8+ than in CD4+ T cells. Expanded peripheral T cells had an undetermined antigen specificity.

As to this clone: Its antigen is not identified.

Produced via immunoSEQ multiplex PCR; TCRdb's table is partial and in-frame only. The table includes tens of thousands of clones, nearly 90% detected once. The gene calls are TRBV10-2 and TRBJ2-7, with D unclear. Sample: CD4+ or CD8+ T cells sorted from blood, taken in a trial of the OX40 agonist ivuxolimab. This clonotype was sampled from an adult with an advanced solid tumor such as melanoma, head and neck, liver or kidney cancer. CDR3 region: CAILVGDYEQYF. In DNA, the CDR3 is TGCGCCATCTTGGTGGGTGACTACGAGCAGTACTTC.